This TCR beta chain emerged from a study of blood T cells in healthy people across ages. It was with a sample-barcoded 5' primer and a J-beta primer mix that a second PCR of roughly 6 to 11 cycles was run. TCRdb redid the calling of the 5' RACE reads with MiXCR, one entry per CDR3 protein. The table shows some 760,000 distinct CDR3 sequences, with around 25% occurring only once. Germline V CDR1 and CDR2: SGHTA, FQGNSA. V was cut by 4 bases and J by 4 bases, with 15 bases left in between. The CDR3 covers 15 residues. Total RNA amounts of at least 5.5 micrograms were extracted per sample. The data also belong to a second study, concerning T cells of mothers and their children.

The TCR sequence derives from a boy aged 5-17 years in good health. The chain links TRBV7-2 to TRBJ2-3; D possibly uses TRBD1 or TRBD2 (6 bases each). Sequenced sample: blood. The CDR3 DNA reads TGTGCCAGCAGCTCGATAGGGGGGCCTTCAGATACGCAGTATTTT. Translating gives CASSSIGGPSDTQYF.